This TCR beta chain was documented in a study of shared clonotypes between healthy human individuals (dated by TCRdb to 2018 to 2021). In terms of the full investigation: A couple of women and a few men aged 18 to 49 years were included in the cohort. For each donor, CD4 naive and CD4 memory were each given three plates, CD8 naive was given two plates, and CD8 memory was given one plate. To estimate repertoire size and how much clonotypes are shared between individuals, the study performed deep sequencing of blood TCR repertoires from 4 to 6 healthy adults. To increase sequencing depth and limit assay-specific biases, different laboratories used diverse techniques to prepare libraries and sequence TCR repertoires. Between about 0.8 and 9.5 billion PBMCs per donor were obtained by leukapheresis. What the work shows at the level of the full study, not this receptor alone: Even with the large sequencing depth, rarefaction of the sorted-subset datasets indicated that sequencing was incomplete. Sampling was limited to blood, and TCR repertoires in tissue likely differ from TCR repertoires in blood. Compared with non-shared clonotypes, clonotypes shared by all four sorted-subset donors had higher generation probabilities. The small number of donors limited the genetic and exposure-history diversity represented. When a handful of donors were compared, the shared fraction of clonotypes was about 5% for naive CD4, approximately 3.5% for naive CD8, 2% to 2.5% for memory CD4, and 0.35% to 0.4% for memory CD8. Pairwise subsampling led to the expectation that sequencing depth would affect the degree of clonotype sharing among donors. Naive subsets generally had larger estimated clonotype richness than memory subsets did.

Concerning this clone: No cognate antigen has been identified for it. Qualities for individual bases were not recorded, and no much larger clone is one base off.

The donors were healthy, HIV-negative adults who had no recently reported acute infections or vaccinations. Every donor was a Caucasian adult residing in Nashville, Tennessee, USA. CD4+ T cells were enriched by magnetic negative selection; naive cells were then positively selected on CD45RA, and the negative fraction formed the memory subset. After blood collection by leukapheresis, PBMCs were isolated using Ficoll-Histopaque density gradient centrifugation and then cryopreserved in the vapor phase of liquid nitrogen. Analytical flow cytometry was used to check the purity and quantity of each magnetically sorted T cell population. Each sorted fraction had its genomic DNA isolated and then quantified by UV absorbance on a Nanodrop 2000c. Counted from cysteine to phenylalanine, this CDR3 has 15 amino acids. Left in the record is the CDR3 DNA by itself, 45 bases read in frame from the first base. Via the germline V gene (reference sequence), CDR1 is MNHEY and CDR2 SMNVEV. From V the trimming removes 1 base and from J it removes 2 bases, while the gene matches leave 5 bases of the junction unaccounted for.

Using the deep immunoSEQ assay, multiplex PCR amplified TCR CDR3 regions from genomic DNA. Extracted genomic DNA from each cell subset was spread evenly across all wells of several immunoSEQ 96-well plates, with each plate serving as a replicate. For sorted subsets, roughly 190 ng of genomic DNA, equivalent to 25,000 to 30,000 T cell genomes, went into each replicate PCR. The purified libraries were quantified using a Qubit 3.0 fluorometer, sized with a Bioanalyzer 2100, and then quantified again using the KAPA Library Quantification kit. Every immunoSEQ 96-well plate was sequenced on a separate single-read 150-cycle Illumina NextSeq 550 flow cell. In the source study's methods: The immunoSEQ output contained only junctional sequences without quality scores, so filtering could not match that applied to full-length reads. To assign V/J genes and CDR3, sequences were annotated against IMGT germline references using PyIR, a Python wrapper for IgBLAST v1.9. Reads with weak V/J assignments (E-value above 1e-6), missing CDR3, stop codons, out-of-frame junctions, or ambiguous translated residues were removed. V3J clonotypes were defined as sequences sharing the same inferred V gene, J gene, and CDR3 amino acid sequence. Percentage overlap between repertoires was computed as shared unique clonotypes divided by the size of the smaller repertoire. RTK rarefaction, the Chao1 estimator, and Recon v2.1 estimates of unobserved clonotypes were used to assess repertoire richness. For all TCRbeta clonotypes obtained by the gDNA method from a handful of donors, generation probabilities were computed with OLGA. TCRdb limited this immuneACCESS table to in-frame rearrangements with V and J called. A share of clones is missing; checked studies link under half to unresolved V genes, and the rest is unexplained. Clone size and the V and J calls come from that table; the DNA yielded D and trimming. The sample contains 2 million to 2.5 million clones, approximately 96% of them found a single time. The leading ten clones occupy less than 0.15% of the sample.

The chain couples TRBV27 to TRBJ2-7, and TRBD1 matches 7 of the central bases. The sequencing sample was made of naive CD4+ T cells sorted from blood. The cell subset or site label on this specimen signifies: CD45RA+ positively selected. The receptor was isolated from a man between 18 and 35 years old in good health. The DNA reads TGTGCCAGCAGTTTATGGGACAGCAGGACCTACGAGCAGTACTTC. Its amino acids are CASSLWDSRTYEQYF.